The 32 T cell receptor beta chains listed next were all sequenced from one sample in a study of beta chain features in type 1 diabetes. Study outcomes and limitations: TCRB CDR3s were moderately but significantly shorter in Type 1 diabetes patients in all four CD4+ subsets.

Isolated RNA was reverse transcribed in full, so expressed TCRB transcripts were sequenced. Assay used: immunoSEQ multiplex PCR; TCRdb lists only in-frame clones, some missing. Of roughly 340,000 clones listed, 10% to 15% are singletons. No antigen has been assigned to these receptors. Sequenced material: naive CD4+ T cells from blood. The receptors originated from a woman between 18 and 29 years old with type 1 diabetes.

The chain carries TRBV4-2 and TRBJ1-5; TRBD1 matches 11 bases. V lost 5 bases, J lost 0 bases, and 3 bases stayed unmatched. CDR1 LGHNA and CDR2 YNFKEQ come from the germline V gene. The CDR3 has 16 amino acids. The CDR3 nucleotides read TGTGCCAGCAGCAAGGGACAGGGGGTTAGCAATCAGCCCCAGCATTTT. It is translated as CASSKGQGVSNQPQHF.

This clone was recorded a few times. The chain has TRBV10-2 and TRBJ1-2; D possibly corresponds to TRBD1 (5 bases). This CDR3 has 15 residues. From germline, CDR1 is WSHSY and CDR2 SAAADI. The V end lost 0 bases, the J end lost 2 bases, and 10 bases lay between the germline ends. CDR3 region: CASSESWTYNYGYTF. The CDR3 DNA follows: TGCGCCAGCAGTGAGTCGTGGACATACAACTATGGCTACACCTTC.

V gene TRBV5-1 combines with J gene TRBJ1-5, with D perhaps TRBD1 (6 bases). Trimming pared 4 bases from V and 4 bases from J, leaving 15 bases between. The CDR3 is 15 amino acids. Germline V gene sequence: CDR1 SGHRS, CDR2 YFSETQ. As DNA, the CDR3 is TGCGCCAGCAGCCTCCGGGGGGCCCCGAATCAGCCCCAGCATTTT. Protein product: CASSLRGAPNQPQHF.

As for this clone: The same CDR3 arises from other DNA sequences in this sample as well. The chain carries TRBV28 and TRBJ1-1; no clear D gene. Germline assignment: CDR1 MDHEN and CDR2 SYDVKM. V was shortened by 5 bases and J by 3 bases, with 7 bases between the two germline ends. This CDR3 contains 12 residues. CDR3 coding DNA: TGTGCCAGCAGTCCGAGGTACACTGAAGCTTTCTTT. Residues: CASSPRYTEAFF.

This chain joins TRBV5-1 and TRBJ2-7; unclear D gene. Germline CDR1 reads SGHRS; CDR2 reads YFSETQ. The CDR3 is 14 residues long. V was shortened by 4 bases and J by 2 bases, with 13 bases between the two germline ends. This CDR3 is CASSMSTQAYEQYF. The CDR3 DNA is TGCGCCAGCAGCATGAGTACGCAGGCCTACGAGCAGTACTTC.

This clone came up a few times. This CDR3 is also generated by other DNA sequences in the sample. The genes are TRBV5-1 and TRBJ2-3; TRBD2 matches at 10 bases. The germline V gene encodes CDR1 SGHRS and CDR2 YFSETQ. CDR3 length equals 15 residues. Trimming at V came to 5 bases and at J to 1 base, leaving 4 bases not matched to a gene. Written as DNA, the CDR3 is TGCGCCAGCAGTCCCGGGACTAGCGGCACAGATACGCAGTATTTT. It encodes CASSPGTSGTDTQYF.

The J gene is TRBJ2-7, the V gene TRBV28; 8 bases are a match to TRBD1. V dropped 6 bases and J dropped 1; count of bases not matched to a gene: 5. Germline lookup yields CDR1 MDHEN and CDR2 SYDVKM. This CDR3 contains 14 residues. The CDR3 spells CASRTRDRSYEQYF. CDR3 nucleotide sequence: TGTGCCAGCAGGACCCGGGACAGGTCCTACGAGCAGTACTTC.

This sequence joins TRBV19 and TRBJ1-5; D remains unclear. CDR1 and CDR2 (germline): LNHDA, SQIVND (reference sequence). V dropped 9 bases and J dropped 6 bases, with 18 bases sitting between them. The CDR3 has 14 residues. CDR3 residues: CASSPETEIQPQHF. The CDR3 coding sequence is TGTGCCAGCAGTCCGGAAACAGAAATTCAGCCCCAGCATTTT.

V gene TRBV11-2 combines with J gene TRBJ2-3, with D possibly TRBD2 on 5 matching bases. V was cut by 5 bases and J by 0 bases, with 15 bases left in between. This CDR3 has 16 residues. Germline CDR1 and CDR2: SGHAT and FQNNGV. CDR3 sequence reads: CASSPRSGWSTDTQYF. DNA of the CDR3: TGTGCCAGCAGCCCTCGGTCGGGATGGAGCACAGATACGCAGTATTTT.

This clone has only a few counts. The genes are TRBV25-1 and TRBJ1-1; D gene uncertain. Trimming stripped 3 bases from V and 11 bases from J, with 10 bases between. Germline V gives CDR1 MGHDK, CDR2 SYGVNS. The CDR3 has 11 amino acids. The CDR3 DNA is TGTGCCAGCAGTGACCCTCGGAGGGCTTTCTTT. This codes for CASSDPRRAFF. The complete variable domain, with remaining parts taken from reference TRBV25-1 and TRBJ1-1, reads EADIYQTPRYLVIGTGKKITLECSQTMGHDKMYWYQQDPGMELHLIHYSYGVNSTEKGDLSSESTVSRIRTEHFPLTLESARPSHTSQYLCASSDPRRAFFGQGTRLTVV.

This clone was observed a handful of times. The chain carries TRBV4-3 and TRBJ1-1; possible D gene TRBD1, 5 bases. The germline V and J ends were trimmed by 0 bases and 4 bases, with 18 bases remaining between them. The CDR3 spans 17 residues. CDR1 is LGHNA, CDR2 YSLEER, per germline. CDR3 sequence reads: CASSQEGSGLGVTEAFF. The CDR3 coding sequence is TGCGCCAGCAGCCAAGAGGGGTCAGGGCTTGGGGTCACTGAAGCTTTCTTT.

CDR3 sequence reads: CASSQDRQGGYEQYF. Here the CDR3 DNA reads TGTGCCAGCAGCCAAGATCGGCAGGGAGGTTACGAGCAGTACTTC. This chain connects TRBV4-2 to TRBJ2-7, with a tentative D call TRBD2 (6 bases). The CDR3 consists of 15 residues. Per the germline V gene, CDR1 is LGHNA and CDR2 is YNFKEQ. V lost 0 bases, J lost 4 bases, and 13 bases lay in between.

This CDR3 is CASSTSGATTDTQYF. The DNA for the CDR3 is TGTGCCAGCTCAACTAGCGGGGCGACTACAGATACGCAGTATTTT. The chain is built from TRBV18 and TRBJ2-3; 10 positions match TRBD2. The CDR3 has 15 residues. The V and J ends lost 5 bases and 3 bases, in that order; junction bases with no gene match: 5. The V gene's germline CDR1 is KGHSH and CDR2 LQKENI.

This clone showed up just a few times. The genes are TRBV7-2 and TRBJ2-3; no clear D. The germline V gene encodes CDR1 SGHTA and CDR2 FQGNSA. The CDR3 totals 12 residues. Trimming cost V 6 bases and J 6 bases, with 10 bases left between them. CDR3 sequence reads: CASRESSDTQYF. Here the CDR3 DNA reads TGTGCCAGCAGGGAGAGTTCTGATACGCAGTATTTT.

V gene TRBV19 combines with J gene TRBJ1-4; weak D call: TRBD1 (6 bases). The germline V gene has CDR1 LNHDA and CDR2 SQIVND (reference sequence). The CDR3 covers 15 residues. Trimming removed 4 bases at V and 5 bases at J, with 14 bases between. For the CDR3, the DNA is TGTGCCAGTAGTAAAACCCATACAGGGAATGAAAAACTGTTTTTT. Amino acid sequence: CASSKTHTGNEKLFF. The variable domain in full, completed from reference TRBV19 and TRBJ1-4, reads DGGITQSPKYLFRKEGQNVTLSCEQNLNHDAMYWYRQDPGQGLRLIYYSQIVNDFQKGDIAEGYSVSREKKESFPLTVTSAQKNPTAFYLCASSKTHTGNEKLFFGSGTQLSVL.

This clone was detected only a few times. V usage is TRBV25-1 and J usage is TRBJ1-2; 10 nucleotides line up with TRBD1. Germline CDR1 reads MGHDK; CDR2 reads SYGVNS. The CDR3 runs to 14 residues. The junction had 9 bases not matched to a gene; V was cut back by 8 bases and J by 6 bases. Written as DNA, the CDR3 is TGTGCCAGCCTCCAAGGGACAGGGGTTGATGGCTACACCTTC. Amino acids: CASLQGTGVDGYTF.

The table lists this clone with a few counts. This sequence joins TRBV15 and TRBJ2-2; 8 bases line up with TRBD1. The V gene end was trimmed by 2 bases and the J gene end by 2 bases; junction bases not matched to a gene: 7. CDR1 and CDR2 (germline): LNHNV, YYDKDF (reference sequence). The CDR3 is made up of 17 amino acids. The CDR3 protein is CATSRTLDRVNTGELFF. In DNA form, the CDR3 reads TGTGCCACCAGCAGAACCTTGGACAGGGTAAACACCGGGGAGCTGTTTTTT.

The chain has TRBV7-9 and TRBJ2-7, with a tentative D call TRBD1 (6 bases). The CDR3 covers 14 residues. Germline CDR1 reads SEHNR; CDR2 reads FQNEAQ (reference sequence). Deletions cut 4 bases from V and 4 bases from J, with 14 bases between. CDR3 bases: TGTGCCAGCAGCTCCCTGGGGACAAGGTACGAGCAGTACTTC. It codes for CASSSLGTRYEQYF.

This clone was seen a handful of times. The chain combines TRBV28 with TRBJ2-1; weak D call: TRBD2 (5 bases). Germline-derived CDR1 and CDR2 are MDHEN and SYDVKM. The CDR3 consists of 12 residues. V was clipped by 9 bases and J by 9 bases, with 15 bases between them. The CDR3 nucleotides are TGTGCCAGTCGTAGACTCGAGGGTGAGCAGTTCTTC. This encodes CASRRLEGEQFF.

The V and J genes are TRBV2 and TRBJ2-1, with D possibly being TRBD1 (6 bases). Germline CDR1 SNHLY, CDR2 FYNNEI. V lost 6 bases, J lost 5 bases, and 11 bases lay in between. The CDR3 contains 13 residues. The CDR3 DNA sequence: TGTGCCAGCAGGGCCGGGACACACAATGAGCAGTTCTTC. Translating it yields CASRAGTHNEQFF.

This chain uses TRBV7-9 with TRBJ2-3; weak D call: TRBD2 (5 bases). Per germline, CDR1 SEHNR and CDR2 FQNEAQ (reference sequence). V lost 1 base, J lost 7 bases, and 6 bases lay in between. The CDR3 contains 12 residues. Here the CDR3 DNA reads TGTGCCAGCAGCTTAGGGGAGTATACGCAGTATTTT. This encodes CASSLGEYTQYF.

This clone showed up just a few times. The chain employs TRBV28 and TRBJ2-2; 8 bases are a match to TRBD2. Trimming at V came to 2 bases and at J to 4 bases, leaving 3 bases not matched to a gene. Germline assignment: CDR1 MDHEN and CDR2 SYDVKM. This CDR3 region has 15 residues. The chain's CDR3 is CASSLAAGGTGELFF. The CDR3 nucleotides read TGTGCCAGCAGTTTAGCGGCGGGAGGCACCGGGGAGCTGTTTTTT.

The chain links TRBV27 to TRBJ1-2; 9 bases map to TRBD1. The germline gives CDR1 MNHEY, CDR2 SMNVEV (reference sequence). The CDR3 extends over 13 amino acids. V shed 6 bases, J shed 7 bases, and the junction held 6 bases outside the gene matches. CDR3 in DNA: TGTGCCAGCAGGCCGACAGGGGGGAGTGGCTACACCTTC. Amino acid sequence: CASRPTGGSGYTF.

J is TRBJ1-1 and V is TRBV27; TRBD1 might be the D (5 bases). V lost 3 bases and J 8 bases, leaving 13 bases between the germline ends. The CDR3 runs 13 residues. Germline V gives CDR1 MNHEY, CDR2 SMNVEV (reference sequence). CDR3 sequence: CASSFGAGQEAFF. CDR3 coding DNA: TGTGCCAGCAGTTTTGGGGCCGGACAAGAAGCTTTCTTT.

Turning to this clone: The sample has other DNA sequences that encode this CDR3 too. This rearrangement joins TRBV7-2 to TRBJ1-3, with D unclear. CDR3 length: 14 residues. V lost 1 base to trimming and J lost 4 bases, with 8 bases between them. Germline V gene data show CDR1 as SGHTA and CDR2 as FQGNSA. The CDR3 region is CASSLGGSGNTIYF. The CDR3 DNA follows: TGTGCCAGCAGCTTAGGAGGGTCCGGAAACACCATATATTTT.

The chain employs TRBV18 and TRBJ1-5; D is uncertain. The germline V and J ends were trimmed by 6 bases and 5 bases, with 11 bases remaining between them. Germline-derived CDR1 and CDR2 are KGHSH and LQKENI. The CDR3 contains 13 residues. CDR3 coding DNA: TGTGCCAGCTCGACGACGGAGGATCAGCCCCAGCATTTT. Amino acid sequence: CASSTTEDQPQHF.

The genes are TRBV7-9 and TRBJ1-2; D unclear. The CDR3 has 11 residues. Trimming took off 3 bases at V and 5 bases at J, with 4 bases between the two ends. CDR1 SEHNR and CDR2 FQNEAQ come from the germline V gene (reference sequence). The DNA for the CDR3 is TGTGCCAGCAGCTTGGAGTATGGCTACACCTTC. Encoded protein: CASSLEYGYTF.

The table lists this clone with a few counts. This chain links TRBV4-1 with TRBJ2-1; 8 bases match TRBD2. V shed 5 bases, J shed 5 bases, and the junction held 8 bases outside the gene matches. Looked up from germline, CDR1 is MGHRA and CDR2 is YSYEKL. CDR3 length equals 15 residues. CDR3 sequence: CASSFLGLANNEQFF. Written as DNA, the CDR3 is TGCGCCAGCAGCTTCCTCGGACTAGCTAACAATGAGCAGTTCTTC.

This clone was observed a handful of times. This chain joins TRBV2 and TRBJ1-2; tentatively, D is TRBD1 (6 bases). CDR1 and CDR2 (germline): SNHLY, FYNNEI. The CDR3 has 13 residues. V lost 6 bases to trimming and J lost 8 bases, with 16 bases between them. In DNA, the CDR3 is TGTGCCAGCAGACAGGGTCTTTCGGAGGGCTACACCTTC. Translating it yields CASRQGLSEGYTF.

The V call is TRBV7-9, the J call TRBJ1-6; 8 bases fit TRBD1. The trim removed 5 bases at V and 8 bases at J, leaving 8 bases unmatched. The CDR3 sequence is 15 residues long. Germline V lookup: CDR1 SEHNR, CDR2 FQNEAQ (reference sequence). The CDR3 here is CASSGQTGVDSPLHF. The CDR3, as DNA: TGTGCCAGCAGCGGCCAGACAGGGGTAGATTCACCCCTCCACTTT.

There are a few counts of this clone. V and J are TRBV5-1 and TRBJ2-7, with D possibly TRBD2 on 6 matching bases. With 5 bases removed from V and 4 bases from J, the gap between germline ends came to 19 bases. The germline CDR1 and CDR2 sequences are SGHRS and YFSETQ. The CDR3 extends over 15 amino acids. The CDR3 loop is CASSSGGAFGYEQYF. The CDR3 DNA follows: TGCGCCAGCAGTTCGGGCGGGGCTTTCGGGTACGAGCAGTACTTC.

This clone was counted only a few times. The chain links TRBV9 to TRBJ1-2, with D maybe TRBD1 (6 bases). This CDR3 is built from 13 residues. The germline V gene has CDR1 SGDLS and CDR2 YYNGEE. V gave up 1 base and J gave up 4 bases, with 8 bases separating them. The CDR3 DNA is TGTGCCAGCAGCGTAACAGGGCCCTATGGCTACACCTTC. Its translation: CASSVTGPYGYTF.